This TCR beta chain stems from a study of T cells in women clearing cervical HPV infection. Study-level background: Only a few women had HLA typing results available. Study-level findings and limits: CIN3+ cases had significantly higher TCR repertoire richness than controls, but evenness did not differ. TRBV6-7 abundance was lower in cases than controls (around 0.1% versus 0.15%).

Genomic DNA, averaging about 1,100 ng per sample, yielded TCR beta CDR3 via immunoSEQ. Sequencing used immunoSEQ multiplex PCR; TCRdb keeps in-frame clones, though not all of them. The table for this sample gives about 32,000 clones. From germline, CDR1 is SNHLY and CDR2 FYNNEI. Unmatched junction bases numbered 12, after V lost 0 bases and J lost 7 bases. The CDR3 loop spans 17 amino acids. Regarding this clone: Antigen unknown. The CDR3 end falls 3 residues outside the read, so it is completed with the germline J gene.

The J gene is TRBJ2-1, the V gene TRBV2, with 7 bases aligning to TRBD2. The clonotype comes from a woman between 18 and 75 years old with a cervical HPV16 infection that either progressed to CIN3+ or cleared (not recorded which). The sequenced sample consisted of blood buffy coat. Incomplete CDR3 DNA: TGTGCCAGCAGTGAAGCGCGGAATAGCGGGTATAGGAATGAG. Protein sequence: CASSEARNSGYRNE. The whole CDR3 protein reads CASSEARNSGYRNEQFF.